The 15 T cell receptor beta chains presented below share a single source sample, sequenced in a study of Graves' ophthalmopathy and Graves' hyperthyroidism. The authors amplified TCR beta CDR3 regions, and they did so from RNA transcripts for repertoire sequencing. First-round RT-PCR used HTBI primers; second-round multiplex PCR followed. Using its own MiXCR run on the multiplex PCR reads, TCRdb lists one record per CDR3 protein. The sample lists around 1.1 million distinct CDR3 sequences, about 40% seen once, with approximately 12% in the top ten. The sample consisted of peripheral blood or thyroid tissue (not recorded which). These receptors were taken from an adult man with Graves' hyperthyroidism.

V gene TRBV10-2 combines with J gene TRBJ2-7; D is unclear. The CDR3 has 13 residues. V was clipped by 8 bases and J by 7 bases, with 18 bases between them. Germline-derived CDR1 and CDR2 are WSHSY and SAAADI. The CDR3 DNA reads TGCGCCAGCCAGACCGGTCAGTACAATGAGCAGTACTTC. Its protein product is CASQTGQYNEQYF.

This clonotype was seen many times. The rearrangement links TRBV11-2 to TRBJ2-2; D uncertain. V lost 2 bases to trimming and J lost 7 bases, with 14 bases between them. Germline CDR1 SGHAT, CDR2 FQNNGV. The CDR3 consists of 15 residues. In nucleotides, the CDR3 is TGTGCCAGCAGCTTATTTGCGTCCGGATACGGGGAGCTGTTTTTT. Its translation: CASSLFASGYGELFF.

As DNA, the CDR3 is TGCAGCGGCTCAAGGGGGGACACCATATATTTT. Its protein is CSGSRGDTIYF. The rearrangement links TRBV29-1 to TRBJ1-3; D perhaps matches TRBD1 (6 bases). Trimming pared 7 bases from V and 8 bases from J, leaving 12 bases between. This CDR3 comprises 11 residues. CDR1 is SQVTM and CDR2 is ANQGSEA in the germline V gene.

This clonotype was seen only once. The V gene is TRBV29-1, the J gene TRBJ2-7; 10 nucleotides line up with TRBD1. Germline loops: CDR1 SQVTM, CDR2 ANQGSEA. This CDR3 spans 14 amino acids. Germline trimming cut 4 bases from V and 2 bases from J; bases unmatched to any gene: 5. The CDR3 coding sequence is TGCAGCGTTGTGACAGGGGGCGATGCCTACGAGCAGTACTTC. This encodes CSVVTGGDAYEQYF.

The genes are TRBV25-1 and TRBJ2-7; TRBD2 aligns across 7 bases. The length of the CDR3 is 14 residues. The germline V gene encodes CDR1 MGHDK and CDR2 SYGVNS. Unmatched junction bases numbered 9, after V lost 8 bases and J lost 2 bases. Here the CDR3 reads CASAIWAGAYEQYF. In DNA, the CDR3 is TGTGCCAGCGCTATCTGGGCGGGAGCCTACGAGCAGTACTTC.

The gene calls are TRBV30 and TRBJ1-2; D possibly corresponds to TRBD1 (5 bases). V was trimmed by 5 bases and J by 4 bases, leaving 14 bases between them. The CDR3 consists of 13 residues. Germline values: CDR1 GTSNPN, CDR2 SVGIG (reference sequence). The DNA for the CDR3 is TGTGCCTGGTTAGGGCAGGGCGGCTATGGCTACACCTTC. This translates into CAWLGQGGYGYTF.

The V call is TRBV6-5, the J call TRBJ2-5; D perhaps matches TRBD2 (6 bases). Germline V gives CDR1 MNHEY, CDR2 SVGAGI. Trimming took off 6 bases at V and 4 bases at J, with 24 bases between the two ends. The CDR3 is made up of 17 amino acids. The CDR3 loop is CASSRTYGGMGGETQYF. CDR3 nucleotides: TGTGCCAGCAGCCGGACGTACGGCGGGATGGGTGGAGAGACCCAGTACTTC.

The rearrangement uses TRBV15 and TRBJ1-5; 8 bases line up with TRBD1. Germline V CDR1 and CDR2: LNHNV, YYDKDF (reference sequence). The CDR3 is 17 amino acids. After removal of 4 bases from V and 7 bases from J, the junction contained 15 bases not matched to a gene. This CDR3 is CATSTGQGRGARQPQHF. The CDR3 DNA follows: TGTGCCACCAGCACAGGACAGGGACGGGGGGCACGCCAGCCCCAGCATTTT.

This clonotype came up many times. This rearrangement joins TRBV6-5 to TRBJ1-2, with a weak D call TRBD1 (6 bases). The CDR3 has 15 amino acids. CDR1 is MNHEY, CDR2 SVGAGI, per germline. Trimming took 6 bases from V and 4 from J, leaving 18 bases between them. The CDR3 spells CASSGSRGGGYGYTF. The CDR3 bases are TGTGCCAGCAGCGGGTCCAGGGGCGGGGGCTATGGCTACACCTTC.

Many counts were recorded for this clonotype. One end of the junction varies from germline; a read error may be responsible. The chain is built from TRBV18 and TRBJ2-5; a weak D match, TRBD2 (5 bases). This CDR3 spans 12 amino acids. CDR1 and CDR2 from the germline V gene are KGHSH and LQKENI. The CDR3 nucleotides are TGCGCCAGCAGCCCGGGGCAAGAGACCCAGTACTTC. It codes for CASSPGQETQYF.

This clonotype has at least ten counts. The J gene is TRBJ1-2, the V gene TRBV20-1; 8 nucleotides agree with TRBD1. CDR3 size: 12 residues. Germline CDR1 and CDR2: DFQATT and SNEGSKA (reference sequence). V trimming: 5 bases; J trimming: 9 bases; junction bases outside the gene matches: 8. CDR3 in DNA: TGCAGTGCTGAGGACAGGGCAGTCAGCTACACCTTC. Its protein product is CSAEDRAVSYTF.

The chain has TRBV6-5 and TRBJ1-1; TRBD1 aligns across 7 bases. J was trimmed by 4 bases and V by 9 bases; bases with no gene match: 5. The CDR3 has 12 residues. Germline V gene lookup returns CDR1 MNHEY and CDR2 SVGAGI. CDR3 region: CASQAGGTEAFF. CDR3 DNA: TGTGCCAGTCAGGCAGGGGGCACTGAAGCTTTCTTT.

The chain is built from TRBV10-2 and TRBJ2-7; 10 bases fit TRBD2. The CDR3 covers 15 residues. Germline CDR1 reads WSHSY; CDR2 reads SAAADI. J gave up 2 bases and V 4 bases, and 5 bases lay outside the gene matches. The CDR3, as DNA: TGCGCCAGCAGTGCCGGACTAGCGGCCACCTACGAGCAGTACTTC. Protein: CASSAGLAATYEQYF.

A few counts support this clonotype. This chain uses TRBV11-2 with TRBJ1-1; tentatively, D is TRBD1 (5 bases). Looked up from germline, CDR1 is SGHAT and CDR2 is FQNNGV. The CDR3 sequence is 12 residues long. V was shortened by 1 base and J by 9 bases, with 9 bases between the two germline ends. As DNA, the CDR3 is TGTGCCAGCAGCTTAGGTGCAGGGAAAGCTTTCTTT. Translation gives CASSLGAGKAFF. The variable domain in full, completed from reference TRBV11-2 and TRBJ1-1, reads EAGVAQSPRYKIIEKRQSVAFWCNPISGHATLYWYQQILGQGPKLLIQFQNNGVVDDSQLPKDRFSAERLKGVDSTLKIQPAKLEDSAVYLCASSLGAGKAFFGQGTRLTVV.

This chain links TRBV29-1 with TRBJ1-2; D call uncertain. Germline V gene lookup returns CDR1 SQVTM and CDR2 ANQGSEA. V lost 5 bases and J lost 4, with 14 bases in between. CDR3 length equals 13 residues. The CDR3 loop reads CSVLDRAAYGYTF. Written as DNA, the CDR3 is TGCAGCGTTTTAGATCGGGCAGCCTATGGCTACACCTTC.